These 11 T cell receptor beta chains originate from one sample sequenced in a study of cytomegalovirus exposure and HLA in healthy donors. The study ran its PCR with 60 Vbeta and 13 Jbeta primers. The assay was immunoSEQ multiplex PCR, and TCRdb's table has in-frame clones only and misses some. The sample lists approximately 130,000 clones, around 82% occurring once. The sample taken for sequencing was PBMCs. The receptors derive from a man aged 45 to 65 in good health and CMV-seronegative.

Comment on this clone: This sample also contains other DNA sequences that code for the same CDR3. This chain uses TRBV30 with TRBJ2-5; TRBD1 matches 7 bases. Germline CDR1 reads GTSNPN; CDR2 reads SVGIG (reference sequence). V shed 1 base and J 8 bases; nucleotides not matched to a gene: 10. There are 14 residues in the CDR3. The CDR3 reads CAWSGAGGMKTQYF. The CDR3 DNA is TGTGCCTGGAGTGGGGCAGGGGGTATGAAAACCCAGTACTTC.

The gene calls are TRBV5-1 and TRBJ2-7; perhaps TRBD1 as D (6 bases). Germline loops: CDR1 SGHRS, CDR2 YFSETQ. This CDR3 region has 15 residues. The V gene lost 2 bases and the J gene lost 0 bases, with 12 bases spanning the gap. The CDR3 nucleotides are TGCGCCAGCAGCTTACGGACACAGGGCTCCTACGAGCAGTACTTC. Its translation is CASSLRTQGSYEQYF.

This chain connects TRBV2 to TRBJ2-4, with D possibly TRBD2 on 6 matching bases. Germline V gives CDR1 SNHLY, CDR2 FYNNEI. The CDR3 contains 15 residues. Trimming cost V 4 bases and J 7 bases, with 17 bases left between them. CDR3 nucleotides: TGTGCCAGCAGTGGGGATGGACTGGCGGGGAACATTCAGTACTTC. It yields the protein CASSGDGLAGNIQYF.

The chain is built from TRBV29-1 and TRBJ2-5; 15 bases fit TRBD2. Germline CDR1 SQVTM, CDR2 ANQGSEA. V was pared by 5 bases and J by 5 bases, with 6 bases of the junction left unmatched. The CDR3 consists of 15 residues. The chain's CDR3 is CSVRPGLAGGETQYF. DNA of the CDR3: TGCAGCGTTCGGCCGGGACTAGCGGGAGGCGAGACCCAGTACTTC.

The chain recombines TRBV7-8 with TRBJ1-2, with TRBD1 matching over 8 bases. Per the germline V gene, CDR1 is SGHVS and CDR2 is FQNEAQ. The V gene end was trimmed by 4 bases and the J gene end by 1 base; junction bases not matched to a gene: 8. This CDR3 spans 16 amino acids. This CDR3 reads CASSSTTGGNNYGYTF. The CDR3 nucleotides are TGTGCCAGCAGCTCGACTACAGGGGGGAATAACTATGGCTACACCTTC.

The J gene is TRBJ2-3, the V gene TRBV7-3; D is perhaps TRBD2 (6 bases). In germline, CDR1 is SGHTA, CDR2 FQGTGA. The CDR3 length is 15 residues. With 5 bases removed from V and 0 bases from J, the gap between germline ends came to 12 bases. The CDR3 sequence: CASSISGSSTDTQYF. The CDR3 DNA sequence: TGTGCCAGCAGCATAAGCGGGTCTAGCACAGATACGCAGTATTTT.

In nucleotides, the CDR3 is TGTGCCAGCAGCTCCCGACTAGCGGGAGAGACCCAGTACTTC. Protein sequence: CASSSRLAGETQYF. The chain carries TRBV11-2 and TRBJ2-5, with TRBD2 matching over 10 bases. CDR1 is SGHAT, CDR2 FQNNGV, per germline. The CDR3 runs to 14 residues. The trim removed 4 bases at V and 4 bases at J, leaving 3 bases unmatched.

The V and J genes are TRBV19 and TRBJ2-3; weak D call: TRBD2 (6 bases). Germline V gives CDR1 LNHDA, CDR2 SQIVND (reference sequence). Between the trimmed V and J ends, which lost 5 bases and 2 bases, there was a span of 11 bases. The CDR3 sequence is 14 residues long. CDR3 region: CASSEGLHTDTQYF. DNA for the CDR3: TGTGCCAGTAGTGAGGGACTTCACACAGATACGCAGTATTTT.

The table lists this clone with a count of one. The chain is built from TRBV5-1 and TRBJ2-5; D gene uncertain. Germline assignment: CDR1 SGHRS and CDR2 YFSETQ. The CDR3 covers 13 residues. V dropped 4 bases and J dropped 0 bases, with 7 bases sitting between them. CDR3 sequence (DNA): TGCGCCAGCAGCCTTAATGACCAAGAGACCCAGTACTTC. It translates to CASSLNDQETQYF.

This sequence joins TRBV6-6 and TRBJ2-1; D possibly corresponds to TRBD2 (6 bases). The ends were cut back, 6 bases at V and 4 bases at J, with 10 bases in the middle. CDR3 length: 13 residues. Germline V gives CDR1 MNHNY, CDR2 SVGAGI (reference sequence). The CDR3 loop reads CASRRDPYNEQFF. Written as DNA, the CDR3 is TGTGCCAGCAGGCGGGATCCTTACAATGAGCAGTTCTTC.

This clone was counted a single time. The chain couples TRBV27 to TRBJ2-6; TRBD1 aligns across 8 bases. V shed 5 bases, J shed 0 bases, and the junction held 3 bases outside the gene matches. The CDR3 is 16 residues long. Germline-derived CDR1 and CDR2 are MNHEY and SMNVEV (reference sequence). The CDR3 here is CASSRGQVSGANVLTF. As DNA, the CDR3 is TGTGCCAGCAGTCGGGGACAGGTCTCTGGGGCCAACGTCCTGACTTTC.